This paragraph reports one T cell receptor (beta chain). The data are from a study of blood T cell repertoires in COVID-19. Study background: The United States, Italy and Spain were the sources of the acute and convalescent COVID-19 samples. Sources were T cells, B-cell-depleted T cells, or PBMCs; the material itself was cDNA or gDNA.

Germline lookup yields CDR1 KGHSH and CDR2 LQKENI. V shed 6 bases and J 7 bases; nucleotides not matched to a gene: 14. The CDR3 spans 16 residues. The authors' processing: Using reference gene primer amplification, nucleated cell counts were estimated. Here immunoSEQ multiplex PCR was the method, and the copy in TCRdb shows in-frame clones only, minus some. V and J calls plus clone size are reproduced from that table; the DNA served to infer D and trimming. The sample includes about 250,000 clones, 88% seen only once; the top ten take over 1.1%. The source of this sequence is a man of 80 years or more with acute or convalescent COVID-19. The sequenced sample was peripheral blood. The chain recombines TRBV18 with TRBJ1-4, with 7 bases matching TRBD1. CDR3 sequence (DNA): TGTGCCAGCTCTCACGGGCCCGACAGGGATCCTGAAAAACTGTTTTTT. Residues: CASSHGPDRDPEKLFF.